Shown below are 5 T cell receptor beta chains from a single sample sequenced in a study of liver allograft versus peripheral blood T cells. Looking at the study overall: Transplanted livers and recipients' peripheral blood had their T cell receptor repertoires compared.

TCRdb re-derived calls from the reads in MiXCR, one entry per CDR3 protein. The data show 3,500 to 4,500 distinct CDR3 sequences, around 14% seen once. The origin of the receptors is a human patient who had a liver transplant. Some T cells may be supplied by the graft donor.

By share, this clonotype ranks as medium-sized. The chain couples TRBV12-3 or TRBV12-4 to TRBJ1-6; weak D call: TRBD1 (6 bases). The CDR3 totals 14 residues. The ends were cut back, 5 bases at V and 10 bases at J, with 15 bases in the middle. The CDR3: CASSLSAGASPLHF. The CDR3 DNA reads as TGTGCCAGCAGTCTGTCGGCAGGGGCATCACCCCTCCACTTT.

This chain uses TRBV27 with TRBJ2-1; 8 nucleotides align to TRBD2. J was trimmed by 9 bases and V by 5 bases; bases with no gene match: 9. The CDR3 runs to 14 residues. Germline assignment: CDR1 MNHEY and CDR2 SMNVEV (reference sequence). The CDR3 DNA is TGTGCCAGCAGTCAGAGCGGGAGAAGGGGTGAGCAGTTCTTC. Amino acids: CASSQSGRRGEQFF.

This clonotype was counted at least ten times. Written as DNA, the CDR3 is TGTGCCAGTAGTCTACAGGGGGCAAACACTGAAGCTTTCTTT. Translating gives CASSLQGANTEAFF. The V gene is TRBV19, the J gene TRBJ1-1, with 9 bases lining up with TRBD1. The CDR3 sequence is 14 residues long. J gave up 2 bases and V 5 bases, and 3 bases lay outside the gene matches. The germline gives CDR1 LNHDA, CDR2 SQIVND (reference sequence).

Relative to its sample, this clonotype is medium-sized. The chain recombines TRBV6-2 or TRBV6-3 with TRBJ2-7, with a possible D match to TRBD2 (6 bases). CDR3 length equals 14 residues. CDR1 MNHEY and CDR2 SVGEGT come from the germline V gene. The V end was cut by 2 bases, the J end by 2 bases, with 10 bases between. CDR3 residues: CASSYGGKPYEQYF. The DNA of the CDR3 is TGTGCCAGCAGTTACGGCGGGAAGCCCTACGAGCAGTACTTC.

For this clonotype: This may be a read error: a much more frequent sequence differs by one nucleotide. J is TRBJ2-7 and V is TRBV6-6; D remains unclear. Trimming removed 5 bases at V and 2 bases at J, with 22 bases between. CDR3 length equals 17 residues. Germline loops: CDR1 MNHNY, CDR2 SVGAGI (reference sequence). CDR3 residues: CASSTSVHGDGPYEQYF. Here the CDR3 DNA reads TGTGCCAGCAGTACGTCTGTGCATGGAGATGGGCCCTACGAGCAGTACTTC.